These 22 T cell receptor beta chains came from one sample sequenced in a study of control samples from healthy donors and cancer patients. TCRdb's table, derived via immunoSEQ multiplex PCR, lists solely in-frame clones and lacks some. The sample lists some 130,000 clones, approximately 89% seen once, with roughly 3.2% in the top ten. The sample taken for sequencing was blood. The receptors stem from a man aged 35-49 years in good health.

This clone was found once. The chain recombines TRBV7-2 with TRBJ2-1; no definite D call. The CDR3 sequence is 15 residues long. Germline lookup yields CDR1 SGHTA and CDR2 FQGNSA. The V and J ends lost 5 bases and 6 bases respectively, with 17 bases between them. Here the CDR3 reads CASSRATASVNEQFF. The CDR3 bases are TGTGCCAGCAGCCGCGCTACGGCATCGGTCAATGAGCAGTTCTTC.

The chain links TRBV18 to TRBJ2-3; D is possibly TRBD2 (7 bases). The V end lost 10 bases, the J end lost 3 bases, and 11 bases lay between the germline ends. From germline, CDR1 is KGHSH and CDR2 LQKENI. The CDR3 contains 12 residues. The CDR3 DNA reads TGTGCCACCGAGGGGGGGACAGATACGCAGTATTTT. It yields the protein CATEGGTDTQYF. The full variable domain, in which reference TRBV18 and TRBJ2-3 provide the parts outside the CDR3, is NAGVMQNPRHLVRRRGQEARLRCSPMKGHSHVYWYRQLPEEGLKFMVYLQKENIIDESGMPKERFSAEFPKEGPSILRIQQVVRGDSAAYFCATEGGTDTQYFGPGTRLTVL.

V and J are TRBV15 and TRBJ2-7, with 8 bases matching TRBD2. The germline V gene has CDR1 LNHNV and CDR2 YYDKDF (reference sequence). This CDR3 comprises 14 residues. The V and J ends lost 0 bases and 7 bases, in that order; junction bases with no gene match: 5. This CDR3 is CATSRDQAGEEQYF. The CDR3 region has the DNA TGTGCCACCAGCAGAGATCAAGCGGGGGAAGAGCAGTACTTC. The entire variable domain, with the rest obtained from reference TRBV15 and TRBJ2-7, is as follows: DAMVIQNPRYQVTQFGKPVTLSCSQTLNHNVMYWYQQKSSQAPKLLFHYYDKDFNNEADTPDNFQSRRPNTSFCFLDIRSPGLGDTAMYLCATSRDQAGEEQYFGPGTRLTVT.

In its sample, this clone was seen a few times. CDR3 loop: CASSQGQASGYTF. The CDR3 DNA is TGTGCCAGCAGCCAAGGGCAAGCTAGTGGCTACACCTTC. The V call is TRBV3-1 (or the pseudogene TRBV3-2), the J call TRBJ1-2, with unresolved D. The CDR3 is 13 amino acids. V was cut by 1 base and J by 7 bases, with 10 bases left in between. Germline V gives CDR1 LGHDT, CDR2 YNNKEL (reference sequence).

V is TRBV7-6 and J is TRBJ1-1; D ambiguous. Deletions cut 1 base from V and 4 bases from J, with 13 bases between. The CDR3 has 15 residues. Looked up from germline, CDR1 is SGHVS and CDR2 is FNYEAQ. The CDR3 loop is CASSLEQVGGTEAFF. DNA for the CDR3: TGTGCCAGCAGCTTAGAGCAGGTGGGAGGCACTGAAGCTTTCTTT.

This clone was counted only a few times. This chain joins TRBV12-3 or TRBV12-4 and TRBJ1-1; D may be TRBD1 (6 bases). The CDR3 is 13 residues long. The V and J ends lost 11 bases and 3 bases respectively, with 16 bases between them. CDR3 in amino acids: CARRTGTDTEAFF. CDR3 nucleotides: TGTGCCCGCCGAACAGGGACGGACACTGAAGCTTTCTTT.

The chain combines TRBV4-1 with TRBJ1-2; perhaps TRBD1 as D (6 bases). The CDR3 has 14 residues. With 0 bases removed from V and 8 bases from J, the gap between germline ends came to 13 bases. Germline values: CDR1 MGHRA, CDR2 YSYEKL. The CDR3 protein is CASSQEGQGRGYTF. CDR3 sequence (DNA): TGCGCCAGCAGCCAAGAGGGGCAGGGGAGAGGCTACACCTTC.

The CDR3 region has the DNA TGCGCCAGCAGCTTTCAGGGAGCTGAAAAACTGTTTTTT. Residues: CASSFQGAEKLFF. The V gene is TRBV5-1, the J gene TRBJ1-4, with a tentative D call TRBD1 (5 bases). The CDR3 runs 13 residues. Trimming removed 2 bases from V and 7 bases from J, with 9 bases in between. Germline V gene lookup returns CDR1 SGHRS and CDR2 YFSETQ.

The CDR3: CASVGQLSSGNTIYF. In DNA, the CDR3 is TGTGCCAGCGTGGGGCAGCTGAGCTCTGGAAACACCATATATTTT. The chain links TRBV7-9 to TRBJ1-3; possible D gene TRBD1, 5 bases. The CDR3 sequence is 15 residues long. The germline V gene has CDR1 SEHNR and CDR2 FQNEAQ (reference sequence). Trimming left V 8 bases short and J 0 bases short, with 14 bases between.

The V call is TRBV29-1, the J call TRBJ2-1; D perhaps matches TRBD1 (5 bases). V gave up 8 bases and J gave up 5 bases, with 19 bases separating them. CDR1 is SQVTM, CDR2 ANQGSEA, per germline. The length of the CDR3 is 14 residues. The CDR3 region has the DNA TGCAGCTCGAATAAACAGGTATTGGACAATGAGCAGTTCTTC. Its protein product is CSSNKQVLDNEQFF.

This chain links TRBV23-1 with TRBJ1-6; unclear D gene. TRBV23-1 is an ORF, with its function uncertain. The CDR3 length is 12 residues. The V end was cut by 4 bases, the J end by 10 bases, with 8 bases between. This CDR3 is CASSPSPSPLHF. The DNA for the CDR3 is TGCGCCAGCAGTCCATCCCCCTCACCCCTCCACTTT.

The chain joins TRBV29-1 to TRBJ1-5, with TRBD1 identical over 10 bases. Germline CDR1 reads SQVTM; CDR2 reads ANQGSEA. With 6 bases clipped from V and 5 bases from J, the junction kept 7 bases outside the gene matches. The CDR3 extends over 14 amino acids. The CDR3 nucleotides are TGCAGCGTCTCGGCGGGGACAGGGGATCAGCCCCAGCATTTT. This translates into CSVSAGTGDQPQHF.

This rearrangement joins TRBV25-1 to TRBJ2-5; the D is unclear. The CDR3 extends over 14 amino acids. V shed 1 base and J shed 3 bases, with 9 bases lying between them. Germline CDR1 reads MGHDK; CDR2 reads SYGVNS. For the CDR3, the DNA is TGTGCCAGCAGTGAATTGAGTAGTAAAGAGACCCAGTACTTC. Translation gives CASSELSSKETQYF. The variable domain in full, completed from reference TRBV25-1 and TRBJ2-5, reads EADIYQTPRYLVIGTGKKITLECSQTMGHDKMYWYQQDPGMELHLIHYSYGVNSTEKGDLSSESTVSRIRTEHFPLTLESARPSHTSQYLCASSELSSKETQYFGPGTRLLVL.

The chain is built from TRBV11-1 and TRBJ1-5, with a possible D match to TRBD1 (5 bases). The germline V gene encodes CDR1 SGHAT and CDR2 FQDESV (reference sequence). Trimming left V 5 bases short and J 4 bases short, with 9 bases between. The CDR3 is made up of 13 amino acids. CDR3 in amino acids: CASSQDRNQPQHF. CDR3 bases: TGTGCCAGCAGCCAAGACAGAAATCAGCCCCAGCATTTT.

V usage is TRBV2 and J usage is TRBJ1-2; possible D gene TRBD1, 6 bases. Germline V gene lookup returns CDR1 SNHLY and CDR2 FYNNEI. The CDR3 consists of 14 residues. The V end was cut by 7 bases, the J end by 0 bases, with 12 bases between. The CDR3 coding sequence is TGTGCCAGCACCCGGGACATCGCTAACTATGGCTACACCTTC. Encoded protein: CASTRDIANYGYTF.

The V and J genes are TRBV2 and TRBJ1-1; D gene uncertain. The CDR3 totals 12 residues. The V and J ends lost 3 bases and 1 base respectively, with 3 bases between them. The V gene's germline CDR1 is SNHLY and CDR2 FYNNEI. CDR3 region: CASSEENTEAFF. CDR3 DNA: TGTGCCAGCAGTGAGGAGAACACTGAAGCTTTCTTT.

The chain combines TRBV30 with TRBJ2-7; D could derive from TRBD1 or TRBD2 (5 bases each). V was shortened by 8 bases and J by 3 bases, with 14 bases between the two germline ends. The CDR3 loop spans 12 amino acids. CDR1 GTSNPN and CDR2 SVGIG come from the germline V gene (reference sequence). The CDR3 DNA is TGTGCCGGGGACGGAGGTGGCTACGAGCAGTACTTC. It codes for CAGDGGGYEQYF.

This chain joins TRBV4-1 and TRBJ2-2, with 7 nucleotides matching TRBD2. Looked up from germline, CDR1 is MGHRA and CDR2 is YSYEKL. There are 20 residues in the CDR3. J was trimmed by 5 bases and V by 3 bases; bases with no gene match: 21. CDR3 loop: CASSHEPGLRGGGKTGELFF. The CDR3 coding sequence is TGCGCCAGCAGCCATGAGCCGGGACTAAGGGGTGGGGGAAAGACCGGGGAGCTGTTTTTT.

The rearrangement joins TRBV5-4 to TRBJ1-3; D uncertain. Between the trimmed V and J ends, which lost 5 bases and 3 bases, there was a span of 9 bases. CDR1 is SGHNT, CDR2 YYREEE, per germline (reference sequence). The CDR3 covers 13 residues. CDR3 DNA: TGTGCCAGCAGTTTACCGTATGGAAACACCATATATTTT. Residues: CASSLPYGNTIYF.

The J gene is TRBJ2-3, the V gene TRBV6-4; 12 bases match TRBD2. Germline V gene sequence: CDR1 MRHNA, CDR2 SNTAGT. The CDR3 spans 16 residues. J was trimmed by 2 bases and V by 3 bases; bases with no gene match: 3. The CDR3 DNA reads as TGTGCCAGCAGTGAACTAGCGGGGGGATTCACAGATACGCAGTATTTT. This codes for CASSELAGGFTDTQYF.

This clone was observed once. The chain combines TRBV5-1 with TRBJ2-2; tentative D call: TRBD2 (5 bases). Trimming pared 1 base from V and 4 bases from J, leaving 11 bases between. Germline V gene lookup returns CDR1 SGHRS and CDR2 YFSETQ. This CDR3 has 15 amino acids. The CDR3, as DNA: TGCGCCAGCAGCTTGAGAGGGCCTAGCACCGGGGAGCTGTTTTTT. Translated: CASSLRGPSTGELFF.

J is TRBJ1-2 and V is TRBV3-1 (or the pseudogene TRBV3-2), with D hard to call. This CDR3 is 11 amino acids long. The V end was cut by 6 bases, the J end by 7 bases, with 9 bases between. CDR1 and CDR2 (germline): LGHDT, YNNKEL (reference sequence). CDR3: CASSPGAGYTF. CDR3 sequence (DNA): TGTGCCAGCAGTCCAGGTGCTGGCTACACCTTC.